The next 21 T cell receptor beta chains were all read from a single sample in a study of lymphopenia after photon versus proton radiotherapy. TCRdb's table, derived via immunoSEQ multiplex PCR, lists solely in-frame clones and lacks some. The data show 60,000 to 75,000 clones, about 90% seen once. Sequenced material: peripheral blood, taken from a patient treated with proton-based radiotherapy. The receptors here all came from a man at least 80 years old with esophageal cancer.

The chain carries TRBV5-8 and TRBJ1-2, with D perhaps TRBD1 (5 bases). The CDR3 has 14 amino acids. Trimming took 3 bases from V and 4 from J, leaving 13 bases between them. Germline values: CDR1 SGHTS, CDR2 YDEGEE. The CDR3 DNA reads as TGTGCCAGCAGCTCAACAGGCGCACCCTATGGCTACACCTTC. Translated: CASSSTGAPYGYTF.

This clone was observed a single time. This chain uses TRBV18 with TRBJ2-6; 9 bases agree with TRBD1. V gave up 1 base and J gave up 3 bases; unmatched junction bases: 10. Germline V lookup: CDR1 KGHSH, CDR2 LQKENI. This CDR3 contains 19 residues. The CDR3: CASSPQGTGILLGANVLTF. The CDR3 nucleotides read TGTGCCAGCTCACCACAGGGGACAGGGATTCTGCTTGGGGCCAACGTCCTGACTTTC.

This chain joins TRBV5-6 and TRBJ1-1, with D unresolved. The germline V and J ends were trimmed by 4 bases and 1 base, with 11 bases remaining between them. Germline V gene sequence: CDR1 SGHDT, CDR2 YYEEEE. The length of the CDR3 is 14 residues. DNA of the CDR3: TGTGCCAGCAGCCCGAGGCGACAGAACACTGAAGCTTTCTTT. This sequence encodes CASSPRRQNTEAFF.

Worth noting for this clone: An end of the junction does not agree with germline; a read error may underlie this. The gene calls are TRBV9 and TRBJ2-1; a weak D match, TRBD1 (7 bases). Germline assignment: CDR1 SGDLS and CDR2 YYNGEE. This CDR3 spans 11 amino acids. The CDR3 region has the DNA TGTGCCAGCAGCGTAGCAGGGGGGCTGGTCTTC. It encodes CASSVAGGLVF.

This chain connects TRBV19 to TRBJ2-3, with D possibly TRBD2 on 5 matching bases. This CDR3 is 13 amino acids long. The V gene lost 6 bases and the J gene lost 0 bases, with 7 bases spanning the gap. CDR1 is LNHDA, CDR2 SQIVND, per germline (reference sequence). CDR3 bases: TGTGCCAGTAGCGGGATTAGCACAGATACGCAGTATTTT. This gives the protein CASSGISTDTQYF.

This chain joins TRBV2 and TRBJ2-5; maybe TRBD1 (5 bases). The CDR3 is 13 amino acids. V was shortened by 6 bases and J by 1 base, with 9 bases between the two germline ends. CDR1 and CDR2 (germline): SNHLY, FYNNEI. CDR3 in amino acids: CASRGQSQETQYF. DNA for the CDR3: TGTGCCAGCAGGGGGCAGTCCCAAGAGACCCAGTACTTC.

This rearrangement joins TRBV6-5 to TRBJ2-5; 8 positions match TRBD1. After removal of 5 bases from V and 5 bases from J, the junction contained 4 bases not matched to a gene. The CDR3 extends over 13 amino acids. The germline CDR1 and CDR2 sequences are MNHEY and SVGAGI. The DNA of the CDR3 is TGTGCCAGCAGTCTGACAGGGGTTGAGACCCAGTACTTC. Protein product: CASSLTGVETQYF.

The sample holds a few counts of this clone. V and J are TRBV6-5 and TRBJ1-1; D not certain. This CDR3 is 14 amino acids long. Germline V gene lookup returns CDR1 MNHEY and CDR2 SVGAGI. V lost 6 bases and J 5 bases, leaving 16 bases between the germline ends. The CDR3 spells CASSILRAETEAFF. In DNA, the CDR3 is TGTGCCAGCAGCATACTTCGGGCAGAAACTGAAGCTTTCTTT.

This chain connects TRBV7-2 to TRBJ2-7; 11 nucleotides match TRBD1. Germline assignment: CDR1 SGHTA and CDR2 FQGNSA. This CDR3 contains 16 residues. Trimming cost V 4 bases and J 0 bases; bases outside gene matches: 5. CDR3 sequence: CASSSPGTGGSYEQYF. The CDR3 DNA reads as TGTGCCAGCAGCTCCCCCGGGACAGGGGGCTCCTACGAGCAGTACTTC.

This clone has just one count. The V and J genes are TRBV4-3 and TRBJ2-3; D remains unclear. The CDR3 loop spans 17 amino acids. Germline V gene data show CDR1 as LGHNA and CDR2 as YSLEER. V dropped 0 bases and J dropped 2 bases, with 15 bases sitting between them. In DNA, the CDR3 is TGCGCCAGCAGCCAAGATCGTTTAGGAACCTACACAGATACGCAGTATTTT. Translation: CASSQDRLGTYTDTQYF.

In nucleotides, the CDR3 is TGTGCCAGCAGCTTGCTCCCTTTGGAGACCCAGTACTTC. It is translated as CASSLLPLETQYF. The chain couples TRBV7-7 to TRBJ2-5, with unresolved D. The CDR3 covers 13 residues. V was trimmed by 3 bases and J by 5 bases, leaving 10 bases between them. Germline assignment: CDR1 SSHAT and CDR2 FNYEAQ (reference sequence).

The rearrangement joins TRBV28 to TRBJ2-3; weak D call: TRBD2 (6 bases). V dropped 3 bases and J dropped 3 bases, with 10 bases sitting between them. CDR3 length: 14 amino acids. Germline assignment: CDR1 MDHEN and CDR2 SYDVKM. The CDR3 here is CASSLWGRTDTQYF. The DNA for the CDR3 is TGTGCCAGCAGTTTGTGGGGGAGGACAGATACGCAGTATTTT.

This rearrangement joins TRBV2 to TRBJ1-1, with D unresolved. Germline CDR1 reads SNHLY; CDR2 reads FYNNEI. The CDR3 loop spans 15 amino acids. Trimming stripped 2 bases from V and 4 bases from J, with 14 bases between. The CDR3 here is CASSEWVFKGTEAFF. Here the CDR3 DNA reads TGTGCCAGCAGTGAATGGGTCTTTAAGGGCACTGAAGCTTTCTTT. Looking up the rest from reference TRBV2 and TRBJ1-1 gives the full variable domain: EPEVTQTPSHQVTQMGQEVILRCVPISNHLYFYWYRQILGQKVEFLVSFYNNEISEKSEIFDDQFSVERPDGSNFTLKIRSTKLEDSAMYFCASSEWVFKGTEAFFGQGTRLTVV.

The rearrangement joins TRBV7-2 to TRBJ1-1; the D gene is possibly TRBD1 (5 bases). From germline, CDR1 is SGHTA and CDR2 FQGNSA. The V and J ends lost 4 bases and 1 base respectively, with 10 bases between them. The CDR3 is made up of 14 amino acids. The CDR3 DNA sequence: TGTGCCAGCAGCTACAGGAGGGAGAACACTGAAGCTTTCTTT. Translated, it gives CASSYRRENTEAFF.

The J gene is TRBJ2-2, the V gene TRBV9, with no clear D. Deletions cut 2 bases from V and 1 base from J, with 9 bases between. Germline V CDR1 and CDR2: SGDLS, YYNGEE. The CDR3 consists of 15 residues. CDR3: CASSVSYWNTGELFF. The CDR3 DNA is TGTGCCAGCAGCGTCAGCTACTGGAACACCGGGGAGCTGTTTTTT.

V is TRBV19 and J is TRBJ2-2, with 8 bases matching TRBD1. The CDR3 is 15 residues long. J lost 6 bases, V lost 5 bases, and 8 bases had no gene match. Germline assignment: CDR1 LNHDA and CDR2 SQIVND (reference sequence). The CDR3 sequence: CASSVTGGVPGELFF. The CDR3 DNA reads as TGTGCCAGTAGTGTTACAGGGGGTGTTCCCGGGGAGCTGTTTTTT.

The gene calls are TRBV2 and TRBJ1-2, with 7 bases matching TRBD1. The J segment lost 2 bases and the V segment lost 7 bases, leaving 16 bases of the junction unmatched. Looked up from germline, CDR1 is SNHLY and CDR2 is FYNNEI. The CDR3 contains 17 residues. The CDR3 DNA is TGTGCCAGCATGGAGGTAACACAGGGGTTTGCGAACTATGGCTACACCTTC. It encodes CASMEVTQGFANYGYTF.

V usage is TRBV5-4 and J usage is TRBJ2-7; TRBD2 agrees at 14 bases. The CDR3 sequence is 13 residues long. After removal of 7 bases from V and 12 bases from J, the junction contained 9 bases not matched to a gene. The germline V gene has CDR1 SGHNT and CDR2 YYREEE (reference sequence). This CDR3 reads CASGRAGTSGGYF. CDR3 in DNA: TGTGCCAGCGGGCGGGCCGGGACTAGCGGGGGGTACTTC. Together with reference TRBV5-4 and TRBJ2-7, the CDR3 gives the full variable domain: ETGVTQSPTHLIKTRGQQVTLRCSSQSGHNTVSWYQQALGQGPQFIFQYYREEENGRGNFPPRFSGLQFPNYSSELNVNALELDDSALYLCASGRAGTSGGYFGPGTRLTVT.

This clone came up a few times. The CDR3 nucleotides read TGCGCCAGCAGCCAGATGCCTGGGGAACCCCATGGCTACACCTTC. This codes for CASSQMPGEPHGYTF. This rearrangement joins TRBV4-1 to TRBJ1-2, with no clear D. Germline V gives CDR1 MGHRA, CDR2 YSYEKL. The ends were cut back, 3 bases at V and 6 bases at J, with 17 bases in the middle. The CDR3 length is 15 residues.

CDR3 amino acids: CASSSPGRNSGNTIYF. The CDR3, as DNA: TGTGCCAGCAGTTCCCCCGGACGGAACTCTGGAAACACCATATATTTT. The chain employs TRBV6-6 and TRBJ1-3; no firm D call. The germline V gene has CDR1 MNHNY and CDR2 SVGAGI (reference sequence). This CDR3 comprises 16 residues. Trimming took off 4 bases at V and 0 bases at J, with 13 bases between the two ends.

The chain couples TRBV5-1 to TRBJ1-1; the D gene is possibly TRBD1 (5 bases). CDR3 length: 13 residues. V was cut by 0 bases and J by 5 bases, with 8 bases left in between. From germline, CDR1 is SGHRS and CDR2 YFSETQ. CDR3 residues: CASSLGGGTEAFF. For the CDR3, the DNA is TGCGCCAGCAGCTTGGGCGGGGGAACTGAAGCTTTCTTT.